These 21 T cell receptor beta chains were sequenced from one sample in a study of tumor-infiltrating lymphocytes in localized non-small cell lung cancer. Measured with immunoSEQ multiplex PCR; TCRdb has only the in-frame clones, and not every one. The sample contains 9,000 to 15,000 clones, 76% of which appear only once. The sample was uninvolved lung tissue not adjacent to the tumor. The receptors come from a human donor with non-small cell lung cancer.

As DNA, the CDR3 is TGTGCCAGCAGCTTAGGTCGGGCCGTCGAAGAGCAGTACTTC. It yields the protein CASSLGRAVEEQYF. V usage is TRBV11-1 and J usage is TRBJ2-7; D is unresolved. The CDR3 runs 14 residues. Germline V gene sequence: CDR1 SGHAT, CDR2 FQDESV (reference sequence). Trimming removed 1 base at V and 7 bases at J, with 14 bases between.

This sequence joins TRBV27 and TRBJ2-1, with a tentative D call TRBD2 (6 bases). The ends were cut back, 4 bases at V and 8 bases at J, with 15 bases in the middle. The CDR3 covers 14 residues. Germline V gene lookup returns CDR1 MNHEY and CDR2 SMNVEV (reference sequence). The DNA of the CDR3 is TGTGCCAGCAGTTACGGGACTGCCGGGGATGAGCAGTTCTTC. Translated: CASSYGTAGDEQFF.

The chain combines TRBV11-3 with TRBJ2-7; tentative D call: TRBD1 (5 bases). Trimming took 5 bases from V and 3 from J, leaving 8 bases between them. CDR3 size: 12 residues. Germline CDR1 SGHNT, CDR2 YENEEA. Written as DNA, the CDR3 is TGTGCCAGCAGCCTCGACAGCTACGAGCAGTACTTC. Translated: CASSLDSYEQYF.

The chain is built from TRBV6-5 and TRBJ2-5; no definite D call. The germline V gene has CDR1 MNHEY and CDR2 SVGAGI. The CDR3 covers 12 residues. The V end lost 5 bases, the J end lost 7 bases, and 11 bases lay between the germline ends. The CDR3 protein is CASSPEMGTQYF. CDR3 sequence (DNA): TGTGCCAGCAGTCCCGAGATGGGGACCCAGTACTTC.

J is TRBJ1-2 and V is TRBV28; D is ambiguous. Trimming took off 4 bases at V and 4 bases at J, with 7 bases between the two ends. The CDR3 sequence is 12 residues long. Germline V gene lookup returns CDR1 MDHEN and CDR2 SYDVKM. The CDR3 loop reads CASSSDGYGYTF. The CDR3, as DNA: TGTGCCAGCAGTTCAGACGGCTATGGCTACACCTTC.

This clone came up a few times. This sequence joins TRBV15 and TRBJ2-7, with 8 bases matching TRBD1. This CDR3 comprises 15 residues. J lost 2 bases, V lost 4 bases, and 7 bases had no gene match. Germline CDR1 is LNHNV and CDR2 is YYDKDF (reference sequence). CDR3 amino acids: CATSTPGDRTYEQYF. The CDR3 DNA reads as TGTGCCACCAGCACCCCTGGGGACAGGACCTACGAGCAGTACTTC.

V and J are TRBV5-4 and TRBJ1-6; D gene uncertain. Trimming pared 1 base from V and 6 bases from J, leaving 5 bases between. CDR1 is SGHNT, CDR2 YYREEE, per germline (reference sequence). This CDR3 contains 13 residues. The CDR3 DNA reads TGTGCCAGCAGCTTGAAGGGTAATTCACCCCTCCACTTT. It encodes CASSLKGNSPLHF.

CDR3 DNA sequence: TGTGCCAGCAGTCCGCCCGGTGTGGGTATGGATACGCAGTATTTT. Encoded protein: CASSPPGVGMDTQYF. The chain recombines TRBV28 with TRBJ2-3, with unresolved D. CDR3 length: 15 amino acids. Germline V gives CDR1 MDHEN, CDR2 SYDVKM. Trimming removed 5 bases at V and 6 bases at J, with 18 bases between.

This clone appeared once. The CDR3 protein is CASRWTVNTEAFF. The CDR3 region has the DNA TGTGCCAGCAGATGGACGGTGAACACTGAAGCTTTCTTT. This sequence joins TRBV6-5 and TRBJ1-1; unclear D gene. Germline CDR1 MNHEY, CDR2 SVGAGI. V lost 6 bases and J lost 0, with 8 bases in between. CDR3 length: 13 amino acids.

This chain connects TRBV29-1 to TRBJ2-1; unclear D gene. V lost 1 base, J lost 0 bases, and 19 bases lay in between. Germline values: CDR1 SQVTM, CDR2 ANQGSEA. The CDR3 is 18 amino acids. The CDR3 loop is CSVEVTPLWSSSYNEQFF. The CDR3, as DNA: TGCAGCGTTGAAGTCACCCCACTTTGGAGCAGCTCCTACAATGAGCAGTTCTTC.

The chain uses TRBV27 and TRBJ1-2; 11 nucleotides match TRBD1. The CDR3 contains 16 residues. The J segment lost 2 bases and the V segment lost 5 bases, leaving 7 bases of the junction unmatched. The germline gives CDR1 MNHEY, CDR2 SMNVEV (reference sequence). CDR3 protein: CASSIRDRGENYGYTF. The CDR3 DNA reads TGTGCCAGCAGTATCCGGGACAGGGGGGAAAACTATGGCTACACCTTC.

This chain links TRBV25-1 with TRBJ2-6; 9 bases map to TRBD1. CDR3 length: 18 residues. CDR1 MGHDK and CDR2 SYGVNS come from the germline V gene. V lost 4 bases, J lost 0 bases, and 7 bases stayed unmatched. The CDR3 loop is CASSARTGEGSGANVLTF. The CDR3 DNA reads as TGTGCCAGCAGTGCCCGGACAGGGGAGGGCTCTGGGGCCAACGTCCTGACTTTC.

The V call is TRBV6-6, the J call TRBJ1-1; D gene uncertain. Trimming cost V 4 bases and J 2 bases, with 14 bases left between them. CDR1 is MNHNY and CDR2 is SVGAGI in the germline V gene (reference sequence). The CDR3 runs to 15 residues. CDR3 sequence: CASSFPRVENTEAFF. CDR3 DNA: TGTGCCAGCAGTTTCCCCCGGGTAGAAAACACTGAAGCTTTCTTT.

This clone came up a few times. The genes are TRBV5-6 and TRBJ2-7; D tentatively reads TRBD1 or TRBD2 (5 bases each). There are 15 residues in the CDR3. Germline CDR1 SGHDT, CDR2 YYEEEE. V lost 6 bases and J lost 4, with 20 bases in between. CDR3: CASTLMGRGQYEQYF. DNA of the CDR3: TGTGCCAGCACCCTGATGGGACGCGGGCAATACGAGCAGTACTTC.

The chain is built from TRBV28 and TRBJ2-1; TRBD2 matches at 8 bases. The length of the CDR3 is 15 residues. The germline gives CDR1 MDHEN, CDR2 SYDVKM. V was pared by 3 bases and J by 9 bases, with 10 bases of the junction left unmatched. CDR3 protein: CASSFGASGLIEQFF. The CDR3 DNA sequence: TGTGCCAGCAGTTTCGGGGCTAGCGGGTTAATTGAGCAGTTCTTC.

The rearrangement links TRBV28 to TRBJ1-1; D unclear. V was cut by 6 bases and J by 5 bases, with 19 bases left in between. Germline-derived CDR1 and CDR2 are MDHEN and SYDVKM. The CDR3 consists of 15 residues. The CDR3 protein is CASSANEGGKTEAFF. The CDR3 nucleotides read TGTGCCAGCAGCGCGAATGAGGGAGGGAAAACTGAAGCTTTCTTT.

This sequence joins TRBV7-6 and TRBJ1-1, with D unclear. The length of the CDR3 is 13 residues. Germline V gives CDR1 SGHVS, CDR2 FNYEAQ. V was trimmed by 5 bases and J by 4 bases, leaving 11 bases between them. CDR3 nucleotides: TGTGCCAGCAGCATCGAGGATGGCACTGAAGCTTTCTTT. As protein: CASSIEDGTEAFF.

This clone is classed as medium-sized. The rearrangement uses TRBV7-9 and TRBJ1-2; D is unclear. CDR3 size: 13 residues. The germline V gene has CDR1 SEHNR and CDR2 FQNEAQ (reference sequence). V was trimmed by 5 bases and J by 3 bases, leaving 10 bases between them. CDR3 sequence: CASSRLVDYGYTF. CDR3 nucleotide sequence: TGTGCCAGCAGCCGACTGGTTGACTATGGCTACACCTTC.

This rearrangement joins TRBV5-8 to TRBJ2-6; D perhaps matches TRBD1 (5 bases). The CDR3 is 18 amino acids. CDR1 and CDR2 (germline): SGHTS, YDEGEE. Deletions cut 4 bases from V and 0 bases from J, with 17 bases between. The CDR3 sequence is CASSRPWGAISGANVLTF. CDR3 in DNA: TGTGCCAGCAGCCGACCGTGGGGCGCGATCTCTGGGGCCAACGTCCTGACTTTC. Looking up the rest from reference TRBV5-8 and TRBJ2-6 gives the full variable domain: EAGVTQSPTHLIKTRGQQATLRCSPISGHTSVYWYQQALGLGLQFLLWYDEGEERNRGNFPPRFSGRQFPNYSSELNVNALELEDSALYLCASSRPWGAISGANVLTFGAGSRLTVL.

This chain links TRBV14 with TRBJ2-7; D unclear. Between the trimmed V and J ends, which lost 2 bases and 2 bases, there was a span of 10 bases. The CDR3 length is 14 residues. Per the germline V gene, CDR1 is SGHDN and CDR2 is FVKESK. Here the CDR3 DNA reads TGTGCCAGCAGCCAATCGACAACTCCCTACGAGCAGTACTTC. It codes for CASSQSTTPYEQYF.

This clone was detected a few times. The same CDR3 arises from other DNA sequences in this sample as well. This chain links TRBV6-1 with TRBJ2-5; 12 bases align to TRBD2. The V segment lost 2 bases and the J segment 2 bases; nucleotides outside the gene matches: 0. CDR1 is MNHNS and CDR2 is SASEGT in the germline V gene. There are 15 residues in the CDR3. The CDR3 region is CASSELAGGQETQYF. The DNA of the CDR3 is TGTGCCAGCAGTGAACTAGCGGGGGGGCAAGAGACCCAGTACTTC.